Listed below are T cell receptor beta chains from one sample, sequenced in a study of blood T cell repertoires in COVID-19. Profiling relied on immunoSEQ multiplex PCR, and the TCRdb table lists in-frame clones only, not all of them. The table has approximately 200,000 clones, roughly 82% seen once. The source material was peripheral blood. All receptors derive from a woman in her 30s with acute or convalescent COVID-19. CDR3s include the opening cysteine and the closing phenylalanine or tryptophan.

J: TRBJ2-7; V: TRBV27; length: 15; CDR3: CASSSGLAGGYEQYF
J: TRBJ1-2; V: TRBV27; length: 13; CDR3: CASSPQGISGYTF
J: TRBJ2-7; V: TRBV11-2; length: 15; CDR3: CASSLGRDRAYEQYF
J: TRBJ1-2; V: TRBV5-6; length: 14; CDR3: CASSLTGAKYGYTF
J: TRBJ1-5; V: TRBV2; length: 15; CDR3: CASSERRAGGQPQHF
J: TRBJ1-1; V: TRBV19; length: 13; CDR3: CASNYGGETEAFF
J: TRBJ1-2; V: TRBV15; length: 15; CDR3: CATSRDPGASFGYTF
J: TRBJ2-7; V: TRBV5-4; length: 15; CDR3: CASSVGPAEDYEQYF
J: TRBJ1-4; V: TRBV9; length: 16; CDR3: CASSALGDSLNEKLFF
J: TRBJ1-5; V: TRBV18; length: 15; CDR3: CASSPRVSGGEPQHF
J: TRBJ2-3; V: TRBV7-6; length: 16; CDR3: CASSLGASGGTDTQYF
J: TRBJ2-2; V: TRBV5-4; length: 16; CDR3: CASSLLGTSISGELFF
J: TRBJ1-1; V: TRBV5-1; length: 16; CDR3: CASSLGGRMRVMEAFF
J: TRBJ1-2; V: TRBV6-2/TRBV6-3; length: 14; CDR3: CASSLQGGSYGYTF
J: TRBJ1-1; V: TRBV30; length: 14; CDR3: CAWNTDRGNTEAFF
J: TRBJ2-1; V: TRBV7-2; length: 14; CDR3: CASSQLTTGTGQFF
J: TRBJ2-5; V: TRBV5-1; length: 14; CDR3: CASWGGSHGETQYF
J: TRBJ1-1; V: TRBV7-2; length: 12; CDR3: CASSLVGGVAFF
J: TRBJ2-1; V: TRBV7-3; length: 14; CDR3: CASSSRLRGAEQFF
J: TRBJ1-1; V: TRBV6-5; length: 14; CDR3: CASRMDRDNTEAFF
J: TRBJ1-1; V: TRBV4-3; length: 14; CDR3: CASSQGGPGIEAFF
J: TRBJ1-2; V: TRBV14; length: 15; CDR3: CASSQDRGGAGGYTF
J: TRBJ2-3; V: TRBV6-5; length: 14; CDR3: CASRRTQSTDTQYF
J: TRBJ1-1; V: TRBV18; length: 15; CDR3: CASSPLGGLDTEAFF
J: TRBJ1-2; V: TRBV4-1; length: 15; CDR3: CASSQESVRGYGYTF
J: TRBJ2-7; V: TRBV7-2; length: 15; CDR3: CASSLGTGRPYEQYF
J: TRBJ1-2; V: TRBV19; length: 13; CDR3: CASSIRGRRGYTF